A selection of T cell receptor beta chains follows, all from one sample in a study of T cell changes during pregnancy in multiple sclerosis. The table came from immunoSEQ multiplex PCR; TCRdb's copy has only in-frame clones and leaves some out. The sample has over 30,000 clones, 91% seen once; the top ten hold about 3%. The material was CD4+ T cells from peripheral blood mononuclear cells, obtained in the third trimester of pregnancy. The receptors originated from a female donor in good health, enrolled as a control in a pregnancy study. Each CDR3 is given with its conserved first and last residue. The D gene is left open where the match is weak. For some rows the clone size is stated as once, few or many, or as a class when expanded; others skip it.

v_call	d_call	clone_size	j_call	cdr3_nt	cdr3_aa
TRBV28	TRBD1	.	TRBJ1-1	TGTGCCAGCAGTTTAGGGGACAGAGCTGAAGCTTTCTTT	CASSLGDRAEAFF
TRBV27	TRBD2	.	TRBJ2-7	TGTGCCAGCAGTCAACGGGGGGATTACGAGCAGTACTTC	CASSQRGDYEQYF
TRBV27	.	.	TRBJ1-1	TGTGCCAGCAGTTTTCGGGGGGAATTGTACACTGAAGCTTTCTTT	CASSFRGELYTEAFF
TRBV21-1	.	.	TRBJ1-5	TGTGCCAGCAGCAAAAGTAGTAAGGTTGGAGGCAATCAGCCCCAGCATTTT	CASSKSSKVGGNQPQHF
TRBV7-2	TRBD1	.	TRBJ2-1	TGTGCCAGCAGCTCACAGGGGATGTACAATGAGCAGTTCTTC	CASSSQGMYNEQFF
TRBV5-1	TRBD2	.	TRBJ2-1	TGCGCCAGCAGCGCCGGACTAGCGGGAGATGGGTACAATGAGCAGTTCTTC	CASSAGLAGDGYNEQFF
TRBV28	.	.	TRBJ1-2	TGTGCCAGCAGTAAGGGAGGACCCCATACTGGCTACACCTTC	CASSKGGPHTGYTF
TRBV6-5	.	.	TRBJ1-6	TGTGCCAGCTCCGGGGGGGGCCTTAATTCACCCCTCCACTTT	CASSGGGLNSPLHF
TRBV19	.	.	TRBJ1-1	TGTGCCAGTACCCCGGGGGGATCGAACACTGAAGCTTTCTTT	CASTPGGSNTEAFF
TRBV29-1	TRBD2	.	TRBJ2-3	TGCAGCGTTCCCGGACTAGCCTCCCCTAGCACAGATACGCAGTATTTT	CSVPGLASPSTDTQYF
TRBV7-2	.	.	TRBJ1-2	TGTGCCAGCAGCTTAGGAGGGAGGCGAGGCTACACCTTC	CASSLGGRRGYTF
TRBV19	TRBD2	.	TRBJ2-3	TGTGCCAGTAGCGCGGTGGGGGGGACAGATACGCAGTATTTT	CASSAVGGTDTQYF
TRBV28	.	once	TRBJ2-7	TGTGCCAGCAGTCAGGATAAACACAGGGAGCGGGGCTACGAGCAGTACTTC	CASSQDKHRERGYEQYF
TRBV27	TRBD2	.	TRBJ2-7	TGTGCCAGCAGGCTCGGGACTAGCTTCCTTTACGAGCAGTACTTC	CASRLGTSFLYEQYF
TRBV25-1	.	.	TRBJ1-4	TGTGCCAGCAGCGAGGGAACGACTAATGAAAAACTGTTTTTT	CASSEGTTNEKLFF
TRBV7-9	.	.	TRBJ2-3	TGTGCCAGCAGCTTAACACGGGACACAGATACGCAGTATTTT	CASSLTRDTDTQYF
TRBV6-1	TRBD2	.	TRBJ2-3	TGTGCCAGCAGTGAACTAAGCGGGGGGCTTAGGTCACACGCAGATACGCAGTATTTT	CASSELSGGLRSHADTQYF
TRBV7-9	TRBD1	.	TRBJ2-2	TGTGCCAGCAGCCCCACCGGGACAGACAGGGAGCTGTTTTTT	CASSPTGTDRELFF
TRBV5-5	.	.	TRBJ1-6	TGTGCCAGCAGCTTGGACAGGGTAAACTCACCCCTCCACTTT	CASSLDRVNSPLHF
TRBV20-1	.	.	TRBJ1-6	TGCAGTGCCGTCGCGAGTGTGTCCCTCCACTTT	CSAVASVSLHF
TRBV10-3	TRBD1	.	TRBJ2-3	TGTGCCATCAGTGAAGGGGGCGCGACAGATACGCAGTATTTT	CAISEGGATDTQYF
TRBV4-3	.	.	TRBJ2-5	TGCGCCAGCAGCCAAGATCTGCAGGGCGAGACCCAGTACTTC	CASSQDLQGETQYF